What follows are 32 T cell receptor beta chains derived from one specimen sequenced in a study of STAT5B mutations in CD4+ large granular lymphocyte leukemia. The protocol was immunoSEQ multiplex PCR, while the TCRdb copy is restricted to in-frame clones and leaves out a portion. This sample yields 30,000 to 35,000 clones, of which roughly two thirds are seen a single time; about 2% belongs to the top ten. Sequencing was done on a sample of CD4+ T cells from blood buffy coats. The source of these receptors is a human donor in good health.

The rearrangement uses TRBV29-1 and TRBJ1-2, with 7 bases that match TRBD1. Germline lookup yields CDR1 SQVTM and CDR2 ANQGSEA. The junction had 5 bases not matched to a gene; V was cut back by 3 bases and J by 4 bases. This CDR3 comprises 13 residues. The CDR3 coding sequence is TGCAGCGTTGAGGGGCAGGGGGGCTATGGCTACACCTTC. It specifies CSVEGQGGYGYTF.

This chain links TRBV6-5 with TRBJ2-7; the D gene is possibly TRBD2 (5 bases). The CDR3 is made up of 12 amino acids. V was cut by 6 bases and J by 6 bases, with 12 bases left in between. The germline V gene encodes CDR1 MNHEY and CDR2 SVGAGI. The CDR3 DNA reads TGTGCCAGCAGCCTATTTCGGGGCGAGCAGTACTTC. It codes for CASSLFRGEQYF.

The chain carries TRBV5-6 and TRBJ2-7, with TRBD2 matching 10 bases. CDR3 length: 15 residues. The junction had 8 bases not matched to a gene; V was cut back by 5 bases and J by 3 bases. The germline V gene encodes CDR1 SGHDT and CDR2 YYEEEE. The CDR3 loop reads CASRGRTSGLYEQYF. Here the CDR3 DNA reads TGTGCCAGCAGGGGGCGGACTAGCGGCCTCTACGAGCAGTACTTC. Looking up the rest from reference TRBV5-6 and TRBJ2-7 gives the full variable domain: DAGVTQSPTHLIKTRGQQVTLRCSPKSGHDTVSWYQQALGQGPQFIFQYYEEEERQRGNFPDRFSGHQFPNYSSELNVNALLLGDSALYLCASRGRTSGLYEQYFGPGTRLTVT.

V is TRBV29-1 and J is TRBJ1-1; 7 positions match TRBD1. The CDR3 loop spans 15 amino acids. In germline, CDR1 is SQVTM, CDR2 ANQGSEA. V trimming: 0 bases; J trimming: 4 bases; junction bases outside the gene matches: 8. This CDR3 is CSVEDTTGSGTEAFF. The CDR3 bases are TGCAGCGTTGAAGATACGACAGGGTCGGGCACTGAAGCTTTCTTT.

As concerns this clone: The junction differs from germline at one of its ends, possibly a read error. The rearrangement joins TRBV7-7 to TRBJ2-1, with 8 positions matching TRBD2. Germline CDR1 is SSHAT and CDR2 is FNYEAQ (reference sequence). The CDR3 has 13 residues. CDR3 sequence (DNA): TGTGCTAGCAGCTCGGGGGGGTGGGATGAGCAGTTCTTC. Amino acid sequence: CASSSGGWDEQFF. Filled out from reference TRBV7-7 and TRBJ2-1, the complete variable domain reads GAGVSQSPRYKVTKRGQDVTLRCDPISSHATLYWYQQALGQGPEFLTYFNYEAQPDKSGLPSDRFSAERPEGSISTLTIQRTEQRDSAMYRCASSSGGWDEQFFGPGTRLTVL.

This clone was counted a few times. The chain is built from TRBV5-4 and TRBJ2-5; TRBD1 might be the D (5 bases). V was pared by 0 bases and J by 3 bases, with 9 bases between. CDR1 and CDR2 (germline): SGHNT, YYREEE (reference sequence). The CDR3 is made up of 14 amino acids. DNA for the CDR3: TGTGCCAGCAGCTTGGCAGGGCGAGAAGAGACCCAGTACTTC. The encoded protein is CASSLAGREETQYF.

This clone was seen only a few times. J is TRBJ1-3 and V is TRBV6-6; unclear D gene. V shed 5 bases and J shed 4 bases, with 9 bases lying between them. The CDR3 runs to 13 residues. CDR1 is MNHNY, CDR2 SVGAGI, per germline (reference sequence). The CDR3 loop reads CASSGGSGNTIYF. CDR3 DNA sequence: TGTGCCAGCAGTGGCGGCTCCGGAAACACCATATATTTT.

The J gene is TRBJ2-7, the V gene TRBV11-2; TRBD2 matches at 9 bases. CDR3 length equals 15 residues. Trimming took 1 base from V and 2 from J; bases not matched to a gene: 3. CDR1 is SGHAT, CDR2 FQNNGV, per germline. The CDR3 DNA follows: TGTGCCAGCAGCTTAGCCGGCGGGGGGGCCTACGAGCAGTACTTC. It codes for CASSLAGGGAYEQYF.

A few counts support this clone. This sequence joins TRBV25-1 and TRBJ1-2; 12 bases map to TRBD1. The germline V gene has CDR1 MGHDK and CDR2 SYGVNS. V shed 2 bases and J 7 bases; nucleotides not matched to a gene: 8. The CDR3 is 16 residues long. In DNA, the CDR3 is TGTGCCAGCAGTGAACCGCTGGGACAGGGGGCCTCTGGCTACACCTTC. This encodes CASSEPLGQGASGYTF.

This chain uses TRBV7-6 with TRBJ2-1; TRBD2 matches at 10 bases. Germline V CDR1 and CDR2: SGHVS, FNYEAQ. The CDR3 totals 20 residues. With V trimmed by 0 bases and J by 4 bases, 15 bases remained unmatched. DNA of the CDR3: TGTGCCAGCAGCTTAGCTGTCCTAGCGGGGGATCAACCCAAGTACAATGAGCAGTTCTTC. Translation gives CASSLAVLAGDQPKYNEQFF.

This rearrangement joins TRBV19 to TRBJ1-5; D gene unclear. Germline V gene lookup returns CDR1 LNHDA and CDR2 SQIVND (reference sequence). V lost 0 bases to trimming and J lost 0 bases, with 6 bases between them. This CDR3 is built from 15 residues. The CDR3, as DNA: TGTGCCAGTAGTATAGAAGGGCATAGCAATCAGCCCCAGCATTTT. Encoded protein: CASSIEGHSNQPQHF.

This clone was seen more than once but under ten times. The CDR3 sequence: CASFGTPNTEAFF. Here the CDR3 DNA reads TGTGCCAGCTTTGGGACACCGAACACTGAAGCTTTCTTT. The V call is TRBV2, the J call TRBJ1-1, with a possible D match to TRBD1 (6 bases). Trimming shortened V by 8 bases and J by 1 base, and 11 bases separated the two germline ends. Germline V gene lookup returns CDR1 SNHLY and CDR2 FYNNEI. The CDR3 covers 13 residues. The complete variable domain, with remaining parts taken from reference TRBV2 and TRBJ1-1, reads EPEVTQTPSHQVTQMGQEVILRCVPISNHLYFYWYRQILGQKVEFLVSFYNNEISEKSEIFDDQFSVERPDGSNFTLKIRSTKLEDSAMYFCASFGTPNTEAFFGQGTRLTVV.

The DNA of the CDR3 is TGTGCCAGCAGTTACTCGCAGGGAGTTTCACCCCTCCACTTT. Protein product: CASSYSQGVSPLHF. The chain joins TRBV6-5 to TRBJ1-6; weak D call: TRBD1 (5 bases). The germline V and J ends were trimmed by 0 bases and 9 bases, with 9 bases remaining between them. Per germline, CDR1 MNHEY and CDR2 SVGAGI. The CDR3 spans 14 residues.

The V call is TRBV14, the J call TRBJ2-7; D may be TRBD2 (6 bases). The V end lost 4 bases, the J end lost 3 bases, and 16 bases lay between the germline ends. The CDR3 is 15 amino acids. Germline loops: CDR1 SGHDN, CDR2 FVKESK. The CDR3 bases are TGTGCCAGCAGCCTCTACCCCGGGGGTCTCTACGAGCAGTACTTC. Protein product: CASSLYPGGLYEQYF.

The V gene is TRBV18, the J gene TRBJ2-2; 8 nucleotides align to TRBD1. CDR1 is KGHSH and CDR2 is LQKENI in the germline V gene. The ends lost 3 bases at V and 1 base at J; junction bases unmatched: 10. CDR3 length: 18 residues. CDR3 protein: CASSPGTQGAMNTGELFF. CDR3 DNA: TGTGCCAGCTCACCGGGGACTCAGGGGGCTATGAACACCGGGGAGCTGTTTTTT.

V and J are TRBV5-1 and TRBJ1-4, with 11 bases that match TRBD1. CDR1 is SGHRS and CDR2 is YFSETQ in the germline V gene. V gave up 6 bases and J gave up 7 bases; unmatched junction bases: 11. The CDR3 extends over 16 amino acids. CDR3 in DNA: TGCGCCAGCACTCCGGGACAGGGGGTTAGAGGTGAAAAACTGTTTTTT. This codes for CASTPGQGVRGEKLFF. The full variable domain, rest sourced from reference TRBV5-1 and TRBJ1-4, is KAGVTQTPRYLIKTRGQQVTLSCSPISGHRSVSWYQQTPGQGLQFLFEYFSETQRNKGNFPGRFSGRQFSNSRSEMNVSTLELGDSALYLCASTPGQGVRGEKLFFGSGTQLSVL.

This chain uses TRBV29-1 with TRBJ1-1; maybe TRBD1 (5 bases). V was clipped by 5 bases and J by 0 bases, with 16 bases between them. Germline CDR1 reads SQVTM; CDR2 reads ANQGSEA. CDR3 size: 15 residues. This chain's CDR3 is CSVPRGLGVNTEAFF. The CDR3 bases are TGCAGCGTTCCCCGGGGGTTGGGGGTGAACACTGAAGCTTTCTTT.

The chain carries TRBV10-3 and TRBJ2-1; 10 bases agree with TRBD2. With V trimmed by 6 bases and J by 6 bases, 5 bases remained unmatched. The CDR3 contains 14 residues. CDR1 ENHRY and CDR2 SYGVKD come from the germline V gene. CDR3 amino acids: CAIRVSGGANEQFF. The CDR3 bases are TGTGCCATCAGGGTAAGCGGGGGGGCCAATGAGCAGTTCTTC.

This sequence joins TRBV9 and TRBJ1-3, with 7 bases that match TRBD1. Germline V gene data show CDR1 as SGDLS and CDR2 as YYNGEE. Trimming at V came to 2 bases and at J to 6 bases, leaving 5 bases not matched to a gene. The CDR3 runs 14 residues. As DNA, the CDR3 is TGTGCCAGCAGCGTTACAGGGGTGAAAAACACCATATATTTT. Encoded protein: CASSVTGVKNTIYF.

V gene TRBV9 combines with J gene TRBJ2-5, with no clear D. The CDR3 covers 13 residues. Germline CDR1 SGDLS, CDR2 YYNGEE. Deletions cut 2 bases from V and 2 bases from J, with 7 bases between. The CDR3: CASSVDIQETQYF. In DNA form, the CDR3 reads TGTGCCAGCAGCGTCGACATTCAAGAGACCCAGTACTTC.

This chain connects TRBV5-8 to TRBJ1-5, with a tentative D call TRBD1 (6 bases). Trimming took off 6 bases at V and 0 bases at J, with 13 bases between the two ends. CDR3 length: 15 amino acids. Germline-derived CDR1 and CDR2 are SGHTS and YDEGEE. CDR3 nucleotide sequence: TGTGCCAGCACCTCGGGGGGGCCTAGCAATCAGCCCCAGCATTTT. It yields the protein CASTSGGPSNQPQHF.

This chain joins TRBV11-3 and TRBJ2-3; 11 positions match TRBD1. The V segment lost 5 bases and the J segment 5 bases; nucleotides outside the gene matches: 6. Germline V gene sequence: CDR1 SGHNT, CDR2 YENEEA. This CDR3 contains 15 residues. The CDR3 reads CASSPGTGGVDTQYF. CDR3 DNA: TGTGCCAGCAGCCCCGGGACAGGGGGAGTAGATACGCAGTATTTT.

The rearrangement uses TRBV2 and TRBJ2-2; possible D gene TRBD1, 5 bases. CDR3 length: 14 amino acids. The V end lost 6 bases, the J end lost 4 bases, and 12 bases lay between the germline ends. Germline CDR1 SNHLY, CDR2 FYNNEI. The CDR3 is CASRVLGATGELFF. DNA of the CDR3: TGTGCCAGCAGAGTTCTTGGGGCCACCGGGGAGCTGTTTTTT.

The V gene is TRBV6-6, the J gene TRBJ2-7; TRBD1 agrees at 10 bases. Germline assignment: CDR1 MNHNY and CDR2 SVGAGI (reference sequence). J gave up 5 bases and V 5 bases, and 9 bases lay outside the gene matches. The length of the CDR3 is 15 residues. CDR3 loop: CASSMTGGDFHEQYF. As DNA, the CDR3 is TGTGCCAGCAGTATGACAGGGGGCGACTTCCACGAGCAGTACTTC.

The V call is TRBV4-3, the J call TRBJ2-5, with 11 bases aligning to TRBD2. The CDR3 contains 15 residues. Germline values: CDR1 LGHNA, CDR2 YSLEER. J lost 5 bases, V lost 4 bases, and 6 bases had no gene match. CDR3 in DNA: TGCGCCAGCAGCCTTAGCGGGGGGGCCTTGGAGACCCAGTACTTC. Translation: CASSLSGGALETQYF.

The chain combines TRBV12-5 with TRBJ1-2; D ambiguous. CDR3 length: 13 amino acids. The germline gives CDR1 LGHNT, CDR2 FRNRAP. V was clipped by 3 bases and J by 5 bases, with 10 bases between them. This chain's CDR3 is CASGFNGEYGYTF. The CDR3 region has the DNA TGTGCTAGTGGTTTTAACGGGGAGTATGGCTACACCTTC.

This clone occurred a few times. The J gene is TRBJ1-5, the V gene TRBV2; TRBD1 might be the D (6 bases). Trimming left V 6 bases short and J 8 bases short, with 14 bases between. This CDR3 contains 13 residues. Germline assignment: CDR1 SNHLY and CDR2 FYNNEI. The CDR3 DNA sequence: TGTGCCAGCAGGGGGGGGGCTAGTGAGCCCCAGCATTTT. This gives the protein CASRGGASEPQHF.

This clone showed up just a few times. The gene calls are TRBV9 and TRBJ2-7; 8 bases line up with TRBD2. The CDR3 runs to 16 residues. Germline CDR1 reads SGDLS; CDR2 reads YYNGEE. V shed 0 bases, J shed 0 bases, and the junction held 5 bases outside the gene matches. Here the CDR3 DNA reads TGTGCCAGCAGCGTAGGTGGCGGGGGGACCTCCTACGAGCAGTACTTC. Its protein is CASSVGGGGTSYEQYF.

The chain recombines TRBV5-4 with TRBJ1-1; tentatively, D is TRBD1 (6 bases). There are 14 residues in the CDR3. Germline CDR1 reads SGHNT; CDR2 reads YYREEE (reference sequence). V was cut by 4 bases and J by 4 bases, with 14 bases left in between. CDR3 protein: CASSVNRDGTEAFF. DNA for the CDR3: TGTGCCAGCAGCGTTAACAGGGATGGCACTGAAGCTTTCTTT. The full variable domain, in which reference TRBV5-4 and TRBJ1-1 provide the parts outside the CDR3, is ETGVTQSPTHLIKTRGQQVTLRCSSQSGHNTVSWYQQALGQGPQFIFQYYREEENGRGNFPPRFSGLQFPNYSSELNVNALELDDSALYLCASSVNRDGTEAFFGQGTRLTVV.

The J gene is TRBJ2-7, the V gene TRBV6-1, with D tentatively TRBD1 (6 bases). Trimming left V 4 bases short and J 4 bases short, with 14 bases between. The CDR3 is 14 amino acids. The germline V gene encodes CDR1 MNHNS and CDR2 SASEGT. The DNA for the CDR3 is TGTGCCAGCAGTGCAACAGGGATGAGATACGAGCAGTACTTC. Protein: CASSATGMRYEQYF.

The chain employs TRBV6-4 and TRBJ2-7; no clear D. This CDR3 contains 12 residues. Germline CDR1 MRHNA, CDR2 SNTAGT. With 4 bases removed from V and 6 bases from J, the gap between germline ends came to 10 bases. The CDR3 region is CASSGQYGEQYF. The CDR3 bases are TGTGCCAGCAGTGGCCAATATGGCGAGCAGTACTTC.

The chain employs TRBV5-1 and TRBJ1-1, with TRBD1 as a possible D gene (6 bases). V shed 4 bases and J shed 0 bases, with 13 bases lying between them. Germline V gives CDR1 SGHRS, CDR2 YFSETQ. The CDR3 runs to 15 residues. The CDR3 DNA reads TGCGCCAGCAGCCTCAACAGGGATTTGAACACTGAAGCTTTCTTT. As protein: CASSLNRDLNTEAFF.